The TCR beta chain described here comes from a study of blood T cell repertoires in COVID-19. As originally analysed: Researchers report that nucleated cell counts were estimated from reference gene primer amplification. Clones were read by immunoSEQ multiplex PCR, and TCRdb kept only the in-frame ones, dropping some. V and J calls and clone size are those listed in that table; D and trimming were worked out from the DNA. This table has about 46,000 clones, approximately 90% appearing once. The study drew participants aged about 18 to 90 years from some 24 US areas. Donors were grouped by their self-reported clinical history. Donors in Cohort 3 counted as recovered after two negative PCRs, clearance, or symptom resolution. The specimen sequenced was PBMCs or T cells enriched from blood (not recorded which). The receptor's source is a woman between 45 and 60 years old who had recovered from COVID-19.

The CDR3 spells CASGGGDIVSEAFF. The CDR3 DNA reads as TGCGCCAGCGGAGGAGGGGATATAGTATCTGAAGCTTTCTTT. The rearrangement uses TRBV5-1 and TRBJ1-1; a weak D match, TRBD1 (5 bases). Germline V gene data show CDR1 as SGHRS and CDR2 as YFSETQ. Trimming removed 7 bases at V and 6 bases at J, with 19 bases between. This CDR3 spans 14 amino acids.